The TCR beta chain under discussion was sequenced for a study of early T cells in non-severe SARS-CoV-2 infection. Study overall: Sequenced bulk RNA came from whole blood that was unsorted, and chains were unpaired.

This clonotype was seen only a few times. Unique molecular identifiers tagged individual cDNA molecules. One entry per CDR3 protein results from TCRdb running MiXCR on the 5' RACE reads. The sample has tens of thousands of distinct CDR3 sequences; approximately 8% are singletons. V was shortened by 0 bases and J by 2 bases, with 7 bases between the two germline ends. CDR1 SGHRS and CDR2 YFSETQ come from the germline V gene. This CDR3 comprises 14 residues. Sequencing was performed on whole blood, taken at baseline. V usage is TRBV5-1 and J usage is TRBJ2-3; D is unresolved. This clonotype originated in an adult who was a healthcare worker with PCR-confirmed SARS-CoV-2 infection or an uninfected control (not recorded which). The CDR3 spells CASSLGRITDTQYF. DNA of the CDR3: TGCGCCAGCAGCTTGGGTAGGATCACAGATACGCAGTATTTT.